This T cell receptor (beta chain) was recorded in a study of blood T cell repertoires in COVID-19. The wider study: COVID-19 samples from acute and convalescent phases originated in the United States, Italy and Spain.

This clone was observed a few times. With V trimmed by 8 bases and J by 7 bases, 10 bases remained unmatched. Germline V CDR1 and CDR2: ENHRY, SYGVKD. The CDR3 spans 14 residues. How the authors handled the data: Estimation of nucleated cell counts was performed using reference gene primer amplification. Sequencing was performed with immunoSEQ multiplex PCR; in TCRdb, only in-frame clones are kept and a portion is missing. The V and J calls and clone size are taken from that table; D and trimming were inferred from the DNA. The data contain about 88,000 clones, more than 75% of them singletons. V and J are TRBV10-3 and TRBJ2-1; 8 positions match TRBD2. The clonotype originates from a woman in her sixties or seventies with acute or convalescent COVID-19. Sequenced sample: peripheral blood. The CDR3 nucleotides are TGTGCCATCGCCCGGGAGGGGGTGGAGAATGAGCAGTTCTTC. It translates to CAIAREGVENEQFF.